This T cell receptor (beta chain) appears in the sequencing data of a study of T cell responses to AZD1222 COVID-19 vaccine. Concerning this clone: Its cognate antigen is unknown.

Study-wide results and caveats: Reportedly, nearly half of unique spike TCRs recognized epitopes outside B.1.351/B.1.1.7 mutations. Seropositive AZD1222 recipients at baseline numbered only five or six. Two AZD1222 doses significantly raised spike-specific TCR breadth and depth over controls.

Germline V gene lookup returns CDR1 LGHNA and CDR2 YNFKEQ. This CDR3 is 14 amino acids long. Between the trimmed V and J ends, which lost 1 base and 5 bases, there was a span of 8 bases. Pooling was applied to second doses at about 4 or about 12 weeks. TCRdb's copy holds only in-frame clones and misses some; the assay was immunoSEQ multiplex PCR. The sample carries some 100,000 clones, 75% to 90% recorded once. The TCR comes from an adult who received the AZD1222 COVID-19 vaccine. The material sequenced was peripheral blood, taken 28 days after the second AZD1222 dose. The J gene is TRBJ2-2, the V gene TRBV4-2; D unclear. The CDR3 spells CASSQAEGTGELFF. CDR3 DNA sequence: TGTGCCAGCAGCCAAGCAGAAGGGACCGGGGAGCTGTTTTTT.